This TCR beta chain was observed in a study of cytomegalovirus exposure and HLA in healthy donors. Germline lookup yields CDR1 SQVTM and CDR2 ANQGSEA. V gave up 4 bases and J gave up 2 bases, with 9 bases separating them. The CDR3 contains 12 residues. Primers included in the PCR were 60 Vbeta and 13 Jbeta primers. Libraries were prepared by immunoSEQ multiplex PCR; TCRdb keeps only in-frame clonotypes and omits some of them. The table shows around 150,000 clones, with about four fifths occurring only once. Study outcomes and limitations: Across all donors, roughly uniform sequencing depth was an assumption of the presence/absence analyses.

In the case of this clone: What it recognizes is unknown.

The clonotype comes from a male donor in good health and CMV-seropositive. What was sequenced was PBMCs. The chain employs TRBV29-1 and TRBJ2-7; D gene ambiguous. The CDR3, as DNA: TGCAGCGTTGTGAGTTTCACCTACGAGCAGTACTTC. This translates into CSVVSFTYEQYF.